These 31 T cell receptor beta chains came from one sample sequenced in a study of regulatory T cells in long-lasting Graves disease (dated by TCRdb to about 2021). The sample's time point label is to be understood as: newly diagnosed GD, antithyroid drugs for less than 3 months. For both TCR sequencing and RNA sequencing, RNA was extracted from PBMCs using TRIzol. The library was prepared using multiplex PCR. Sequencing was performed on an Illumina HiSeq 4000. To build TCR beta libraries, CDR3 regions were amplified by Arm-PCR using iRepertoire HTBI primers. In TCRdb, the public reads were trimmed at Q25 with fastp and aligned with MiXCR, with productive beta chains retained. Each record represents a unique CDR3 protein, reported with the most common genes and DNA among its rows. This sample comprises about 540,000 distinct CDR3 sequences, 13% of them detected only once. 10% of the sample goes to the ten largest clones.

The same data also contributed to another study, on T cells in Graves' hyperthyroidism and ophthalmopathy.

The sequencing here drew on peripheral blood mononuclear cells (PBMCs), taken at new diagnosis, from a patient treated with antithyroid drugs. These receptors were obtained from a man aged 25-40 years with Graves disease. Donor details come from another sample of the same person, matched by shared clones.

This clonotype was detected ten times or more. The V and J genes are TRBV12-3 or TRBV12-4 and TRBJ2-1; 8 nucleotides line up with TRBD2. The CDR3 has 16 residues. V lost 6 bases to trimming and J lost 7 bases; unmatched junction nucleotides: 14. The CDR3 loop is CASSPGGPWRINEQFF. The DNA of the CDR3 is TGTGCCAGCAGCCCGGGGGGGCCCTGGAGGATAAATGAGCAGTTCTTC.

This clonotype was counted ten times or more. The chain has TRBV6-9 and TRBJ1-4; TRBD1 matches 8 bases. The CDR3 contains 16 residues. In germline, CDR1 is MNHGY, CDR2 SVAAGI. Germline trimming cut 3 bases from V and 4 bases from J; bases unmatched to any gene: 7. This CDR3 is CASSYGQGIGNEKLFF. CDR3 DNA: TGTGCCAGCAGTTACGGACAGGGTATCGGTAATGAAAAACTGTTTTTT.

This clonotype has at least ten counts. The rearrangement uses TRBV7-2 and TRBJ1-1; TRBD1 matches at 11 bases. The CDR3 sequence is 18 residues long. With 4 bases clipped from V and 0 bases from J, the junction kept 10 bases outside the gene matches. CDR1 SGHTA and CDR2 FQGNSA come from the germline V gene. CDR3 in amino acids: CASSSWTGGGVMNTEAFF. The CDR3 region has the DNA TGTGCCAGCAGCTCTTGGACAGGGGGCGGTGTCATGAACACTGAAGCTTTCTTT.

The chain uses TRBV5-1 and TRBJ2-7, with TRBD2 identical over 10 bases. J gave up 7 bases and V 2 bases, and 9 bases lay outside the gene matches. CDR1 is SGHRS and CDR2 is YFSETQ in the germline V gene. This CDR3 is built from 15 residues. Here the CDR3 DNA reads TGCGCCAGCAGCTTAGGATTAGCGGGAGGCCCAGAGCAGTACTTC. Protein sequence: CASSLGLAGGPEQYF.

This clonotype was seen many times. The chain couples TRBV20-1 to TRBJ2-5, with 8 positions matching TRBD1. The CDR3 spans 18 residues. Germline V CDR1 and CDR2: DFQATT, SNEGSKA (reference sequence). The ends lost 3 bases at V and 5 bases at J; junction bases unmatched: 20. CDR3 sequence: CSASLGGTGTGRSETQYF. The CDR3 DNA sequence: TGCAGTGCTAGCTTGGGTGGAACCGGGACAGGCCGCTCGGAGACCCAGTACTTC.

This clonotype was counted at least ten times. The gene calls are TRBV30 and TRBJ1-1; no clear D gene. Trimming took 5 bases from V and 3 from J, leaving 13 bases between them. The germline V gene encodes CDR1 GTSNPN and CDR2 SVGIG (reference sequence). The CDR3 has 13 amino acids. CDR3 loop: CAWAVQADTEAFF. CDR3 bases: TGTGCCTGGGCGGTTCAGGCGGACACTGAAGCTTTCTTT.

The table lists this clonotype with many counts. The gene calls are TRBV7-2 and TRBJ2-5, with D unclear. The V gene lost 1 base and the J gene lost 5 bases, with 11 bases spanning the gap. This CDR3 region has 14 residues. Per the germline V gene, CDR1 is SGHTA and CDR2 is FQGNSA. CDR3 loop: CASSLDFGRETQYF. CDR3 nucleotide sequence: TGTGCCAGCAGCTTAGATTTTGGGCGGGAGACCCAGTACTTC.

Notes on this clonotype: Likely a read error: the CDR3 ends without its conserved phenylalanine or tryptophan. J is TRBJ2-6 and V is TRBV19, with unresolved D. V dropped 8 bases and J dropped 0 bases, with 11 bases sitting between them. The CDR3 runs to 15 residues. CDR1 and CDR2 from the germline V gene are LNHDA and SQIVND (reference sequence). Written as DNA, the CDR3 is TGTGCCAGTGCCCCCAAAAGCTCTGGGGCCAACGTCCTGACTTCC. As protein: CASAPKSSGANVLTS.

With regard to this clonotype: Given a much more abundant clone one base away, this may be a read error. The CDR3 coding sequence is TGTGCCAGCAGCCCTGGCGGGGAGGCAGATACGCAGTATTTT. Protein: CASSPGGEADTQYF. The chain has TRBV11-2 and TRBJ2-3, with D tentatively TRBD2 (6 bases). Between the trimmed V and J ends, which lost 5 bases and 4 bases, there was a span of 13 bases. CDR3 length: 14 residues. Germline CDR1 and CDR2: SGHAT and FQNNGV.

This clonotype was recorded at least ten times. The genes are TRBV27 and TRBJ2-7; D might be TRBD2 (5 bases). Germline V gene data show CDR1 as MNHEY and CDR2 as SMNVEV (reference sequence). Trimming removed 6 bases at V and 0 bases at J, with 15 bases between. The CDR3 has 15 amino acids. The CDR3 protein is CASRLASEGSYEQYF. The CDR3 region has the DNA TGTGCCAGCAGGCTAGCAAGCGAGGGCTCCTACGAGCAGTACTTC.

This clonotype has only a few counts. The chain recombines TRBV6-1 with TRBJ1-1, with D possibly matching TRBD1 (6 bases). Germline V gives CDR1 MNHNS, CDR2 SASEGT. V was trimmed by 5 bases and J by 8 bases, leaving 18 bases between them. The CDR3 extends over 14 amino acids. In DNA, the CDR3 is TGTGCCAGCAGTCTGACTACAGGGACGAACGAAGCTTTCTTT. The encoded protein is CASSLTTGTNEAFF.

This clonotype was detected ten times or more. The DNA of the CDR3 is TGTGCCACCAGTGATCCCGGGGACAGCGTCACAGATACGCAGTATTTT. It encodes CATSDPGDSVTDTQYF. The chain carries TRBV24-1 and TRBJ2-3; 7 positions agree with TRBD1. V was clipped by 3 bases and J by 2 bases; unmatched bases: 7. Germline V gene data show CDR1 as KGHDR and CDR2 as SFDVKD. This CDR3 contains 16 residues.

This clonotype was counted ten times or more. The CDR3 reads CASWLRGGYTF. The DNA for the CDR3 is TGTGCCAGCTGGCTGAGAGGAGGCTACACCTTC. The rearrangement joins TRBV2 to TRBJ1-2; D remains ambiguous. The V gene's germline CDR1 is SNHLY and CDR2 FYNNEI. The ends were cut back, 8 bases at V and 8 bases at J, with 12 bases in the middle. The CDR3 totals 11 residues.

In this sample, this clonotype turned up many times. The genes are TRBV10-3 and TRBJ2-7, with D tentatively TRBD2 (5 bases). Germline CDR1 reads ENHRY; CDR2 reads SYGVKD. Trimming cost V 3 bases and J 5 bases, with 11 bases left between them. CDR3 size: 13 residues. CDR3 in amino acids: CAISEAGGDEQYF. CDR3 nucleotides: TGTGCCATCAGTGAAGCTGGAGGTGACGAGCAGTACTTC.

This clonotype has ten or more counts. The chain is built from TRBV2 and TRBJ2-1, with 7 bases aligning to TRBD1. V shed 5 bases and J 0 bases; nucleotides not matched to a gene: 1. The CDR3 runs 14 residues. Germline V gene sequence: CDR1 SNHLY, CDR2 FYNNEI. The CDR3 DNA is TGTGCCAGCAGTCGACAGGGCTCCTACAATGAGCAGTTCTTC. Translated: CASSRQGSYNEQFF.

This chain connects TRBV14 to TRBJ2-7; 9 nucleotides line up with TRBD1. Per germline, CDR1 SGHDN and CDR2 FVKESK. CDR3 length: 14 residues. The V segment lost 3 bases and the J segment 5 bases; nucleotides outside the gene matches: 5. As DNA, the CDR3 is TGTGCCAGCAGCCAGACAGGGGGAGTCAACGAGCAGTACTTC. Protein product: CASSQTGGVNEQYF.

This clonotype was recorded many times. The V gene is TRBV5-1, the J gene TRBJ2-1; tentative D call: TRBD2 (5 bases). Per germline, CDR1 SGHRS and CDR2 YFSETQ. The CDR3 spans 14 residues. V lost 4 bases and J 3 bases, leaving 11 bases between the germline ends. CDR3 nucleotides: TGCGCCAGCAGCGGAGGACTTAACTACAATGAGCAGTTCTTC. This gives the protein CASSGGLNYNEQFF. Complete variable domain (other parts from reference TRBV5-1 and TRBJ2-1): KAGVTQTPRYLIKTRGQQVTLSCSPISGHRSVSWYQQTPGQGLQFLFEYFSETQRNKGNFPGRFSGRQFSNSRSEMNVSTLELGDSALYLCASSGGLNYNEQFFGPGTRLTVL.

This clonotype was observed at least ten times. This rearrangement joins TRBV5-5 to TRBJ1-5; possibly TRBD1 for D (5 bases). This CDR3 is 16 amino acids long. The germline V gene has CDR1 SGHKS and CDR2 YYEKEE (reference sequence). Trimming took off 2 bases at V and 0 bases at J, with 12 bases between the two ends. CDR3 in amino acids: CASSLNLGDSNQPQHF. In DNA, the CDR3 is TGTGCCAGCAGCTTAAATCTGGGGGATAGCAATCAGCCCCAGCATTTT.

The table lists this clonotype with many counts. The chain combines TRBV7-2 with TRBJ2-7; 7 bases agree with TRBD1. V was pared by 3 bases and J by 1 base, with 12 bases of the junction left unmatched. The CDR3 consists of 17 residues. Germline-derived CDR1 and CDR2 are SGHTA and FQGNSA. For the CDR3, the DNA is TGTGCCAGCAGCTTTATTCCGGGCAACAGGGGTTCCTACGAGCAGTACTTC. Amino acids: CASSFIPGNRGSYEQYF. The complete variable domain, with remaining parts taken from reference TRBV7-2 and TRBJ2-7, reads GAGVSQSPSNKVTEKGKDVELRCDPISGHTALYWYRQSLGQGLEFLIYFQGNSAPDKSGLPSDRFSAERTGGSVSTLTIQRTQQEDSAVYLCASSFIPGNRGSYEQYFGPGTRLTVT.

This clonotype appeared many times. The V call is TRBV29-1, the J call TRBJ2-7, with 8 nucleotides matching TRBD2. V gave up 7 bases and J gave up 2 bases; unmatched junction bases: 13. The CDR3 extends over 15 amino acids. CDR1 and CDR2 from the germline V gene are SQVTM and ANQGSEA. CDR3: CSATGVNGRAYEQYF. The CDR3 DNA reads as TGCAGCGCTACGGGAGTAAACGGGAGGGCCTACGAGCAGTACTTC.

This clonotype occurred a few times. The gene calls are TRBV30 and TRBJ2-1, with TRBD2 matching over 8 bases. J gave up 6 bases and V 2 bases, and 0 bases lay outside the gene matches. Germline CDR1 reads GTSNPN; CDR2 reads SVGIG (reference sequence). The CDR3 extends over 12 amino acids. The CDR3 reads CAWSRGGNEQFF. The CDR3 DNA sequence: TGTGCCTGGAGTCGGGGGGGCAATGAGCAGTTCTTC.

This clonotype has only a few counts. This chain connects TRBV7-2 to TRBJ2-1; D might be TRBD1 (6 bases). The CDR3 is 15 residues long. The V gene's germline CDR1 is SGHTA and CDR2 FQGNSA. The V and J ends lost 2 bases and 9 bases respectively, with 17 bases between them. The CDR3 sequence is CASSLSSFGGSEQFF. The CDR3 bases are TGTGCCAGCAGCTTAAGTTCGTTTGGGGGCAGTGAGCAGTTCTTC.

As regards this clonotype: A clone one base away is much larger, so this may be a read error. The V and J genes are TRBV11-1 and TRBJ2-4; no reliable D call. Germline V gene data show CDR1 as SGHAT and CDR2 as FQDESV (reference sequence). The CDR3 is 14 amino acids. The CDR3 loop reads CASSTGIAENIQYF. In nucleotides, the CDR3 is TGTGCCAGCAGCACCGGAATAGCCGAAAACATTCAGTACTTC. Drawing the rest from reference TRBV11-1 and TRBJ2-4, the complete variable domain is EAEVAQSPRYKITEKSQAVAFWCDPISGHATLYWYRQILGQGPELLVQFQDESVVDDSQLPKDRFSAERLKGVDSTLKIQPAELGDSAMYLCASSTGIAENIQYFGAGTRLSVL.

This clonotype was counted a few times. The chain joins TRBV3-1 to TRBJ1-2, with 7 bases matching TRBD1. There are 12 residues in the CDR3. Germline lookup yields CDR1 LGHDT and CDR2 YNNKEL (reference sequence). The ends lost 5 bases at V and 8 bases at J; junction bases unmatched: 5. This CDR3 reads CASSEADRGYTF. The CDR3 DNA follows: TGTGCCAGCAGCGAAGCGGACAGGGGCTACACCTTC.

This clonotype turned up a few times. The genes are TRBV10-3 and TRBJ2-4; no reliable D call. V dropped 6 bases and J dropped 1 base, with 16 bases sitting between them. There are 16 residues in the CDR3. Germline CDR1 ENHRY, CDR2 SYGVKD. The CDR3: CAIRLIVLLAKNIQYF. Written as DNA, the CDR3 is TGTGCCATCAGGCTAATCGTATTATTGGCCAAAAACATTCAGTACTTC.

This clonotype was recorded many times. This chain connects TRBV12-3 or TRBV12-4 to TRBJ1-5, with 7 bases matching TRBD1. The CDR3 length is 14 residues. J gave up 5 bases and V 5 bases, and 6 bases lay outside the gene matches. In nucleotides, the CDR3 is TGTGCCAGCAGTGTGGGAACAGGGGATCAGCCCCAGCATTTT. It yields the protein CASSVGTGDQPQHF.

The sample holds many counts of this clonotype. This chain joins TRBV24-1 and TRBJ1-1; no firm D call. V lost 5 bases to trimming and J lost 1 base, with 1 base between them. In germline, CDR1 is KGHDR, CDR2 SFDVKD. This CDR3 is built from 11 residues. For the CDR3, the DNA is TGTGCCACCAGTGGGAACACTGAAGCTTTCTTT. Protein sequence: CATSGNTEAFF.

Ten or more counts support this clonotype. This chain connects TRBV12-3 or TRBV12-4 to TRBJ2-3; 13 positions agree with TRBD2. The V segment lost 7 bases and the J segment 3 bases; nucleotides outside the gene matches: 4. This CDR3 has 15 residues. The CDR3, as DNA: TGTGCCAGCACACCGACTAGCGGGAGGACAGATACGCAGTATTTT. It yields the protein CASTPTSGRTDTQYF.

On this clonotype itself: This may come from a read error, since a much larger clone is one base off. The V call is TRBV27, the J call TRBJ2-7; TRBD2 matches 9 bases. The CDR3 runs 15 residues. Germline CDR1 is MNHEY and CDR2 is SMNVEV (reference sequence). Trimming at V came to 3 bases and at J to 3 bases, leaving 6 bases not matched to a gene. In nucleotides, the CDR3 is TGTGCCAGCAGTTTGTCTAGCGGGGCCTACTACGAGCAGTACTTC. Its translation is CASSLSSGAYYEQYF.

V and J are TRBV6-1 and TRBJ2-1, with TRBD2 matching 9 bases. Germline V lookup: CDR1 MNHNS, CDR2 SASEGT. This CDR3 has 15 amino acids. Trimming took 6 bases from V and 7 from J; bases not matched to a gene: 10. This CDR3 is CASRGGASGDNEQFF. The CDR3 region has the DNA TGTGCCAGCAGAGGGGGGGCTAGCGGGGATAATGAGCAGTTCTTC.

This clonotype was observed a handful of times. The chain links TRBV20-1 to TRBJ2-3; no definite D call. The CDR3 length is 13 residues. The germline V gene has CDR1 DFQATT and CDR2 SNEGSKA (reference sequence). The V gene lost 4 bases and the J gene lost 2 bases, with 10 bases spanning the gap. The DNA of the CDR3 is TGCAGTGCTAAGATGGGAAACACAGATACGCAGTATTTT. Its protein product is CSAKMGNTDTQYF.